What follows is one T cell receptor beta chain and its context. V was clipped by 4 bases and J by 3 bases; unmatched bases: 6. Germline V lookup: CDR1 SQVTM, CDR2 ANQGSEA. This CDR3 region has 13 residues. The data stem from a study of cytomegalovirus exposure and HLA in healthy donors. Both 60 Vbeta primers and 13 Jbeta primers went into the PCR. Generated by immunoSEQ multiplex PCR, the TCRdb table keeps only in-frame clones and is missing some. The profile shows about 54,000 clones, approximately 86% of them singletons. The TCR comes from a woman under 30 in good health and CMV-seronegative. V and J are TRBV29-1 and TRBJ2-7; 7 bases fit TRBD1. The sample consisted of PBMCs. CDR3 sequence reads: CSVGDSGFYEQYF. CDR3 nucleotide sequence: TGCAGCGTTGGGGACAGCGGATTCTACGAGCAGTACTTC.